The rows below give T cell receptor beta chains drawn from one sample of a study of cytomegalovirus exposure and HLA in healthy donors. Generated by immunoSEQ multiplex PCR, the TCRdb table keeps only in-frame clones and is missing some. The table shows 150,000 to 200,000 clones, with about four fifths occurring only once. Material: PBMCs. Source of these receptors: a male donor in good health and CMV-seropositive. Each CDR3 is given with its conserved first and last residue. Each record gives: V gene, D gene, J gene, clone size, CDR3 DNA, CDR3 protein. D genes are given only for firm matches. Expanded clones are given a class, and other clones once, few, many or no size at all.

V: TRBV18; D: TRBD1; J: TRBJ1-2; size: NA; DNA: TGTGCCAGCTCAACAGGGGAGAGTGGCTACACCTTC; CDR3: CASSTGESGYTF
V: TRBV4-1; D: TRBD2; J: TRBJ2-1; size: NA; DNA: TGCGCCAGCAGCCAAGATAAGCTAGCGGTTGTCCGGGAGCAGTTCTTC; CDR3: CASSQDKLAVVREQFF
V: TRBV30; D: NA; J: TRBJ2-7; size: NA; DNA: TGTGCCTGGACCCGATCGGGTACCTACGAGCAGTACTTC; CDR3: CAWTRSGTYEQYF
V: TRBV30; D: TRBD2; J: TRBJ2-5; size: NA; DNA: TGTGCCTGGAGGGGACTAGCTACTGCGCAAGAGACCCAGTACTTC; CDR3: CAWRGLATAQETQYF
V: TRBV6-6; D: TRBD1; J: TRBJ2-2; size: NA; DNA: TGTGCCAGCAGTTACGCAGGGGGTGACACCGGGGAGCTGTTTTTT; CDR3: CASSYAGGDTGELFF
V: TRBV6-1; D: NA; J: TRBJ1-5; size: NA; DNA: TGTGCCAGCAGTGACGACAGGTCCCAGGCCCAGCATTTT; CDR3: CASSDDRSQAQHF
V: TRBV4-3; D: TRBD2; J: TRBJ2-7; size: NA; DNA: TGCGCCAGCAGCCAAGAGAAGAGACTAGCGGGGCCACGGATAGTCGGGCAGTACTTC; CDR3: CASSQEKRLAGPRIVGQYF
V: TRBV2; D: TRBD1; J: TRBJ1-5; size: NA; DNA: TGTGCCAGCAGTCCCGGGACAGGGGCCGGCAAACATTTT; CDR3: CASSPGTGAGKHF
V: TRBV6-5; D: TRBD2; J: TRBJ2-3; size: NA; DNA: TGTGCCAGCAGTTACTCGCGGGGTGGGAGGGCAGATACGCAGTATTTT; CDR3: CASSYSRGGRADTQYF
V: TRBV5-1; D: NA; J: TRBJ2-3; size: NA; DNA: TGCGCCAGCAGCTTCCAGGGTAGCACAGATACGCAGTATTTT; CDR3: CASSFQGSTDTQYF
V: TRBV4-1; D: TRBD1; J: TRBJ1-2; size: NA; DNA: TGCGCCAGCAGCCAGACCATACAGGGGGCGCAGGGCTACACCTTC; CDR3: CASSQTIQGAQGYTF
V: TRBV19; D: TRBD1; J: TRBJ1-5; size: NA; DNA: TGTGCCAGTAGTATAAGCAACAGGGGATCTGGGTCCCAGCATTTT; CDR3: CASSISNRGSGSQHF
V: TRBV19; D: TRBD1; J: TRBJ2-2; size: NA; DNA: TGTGCCAGTAGTCCGACAGGGGTTACCGGGGAGCTGTTTTTT; CDR3: CASSPTGVTGELFF
V: TRBV7-9; D: TRBD1; J: TRBJ1-3; size: NA; DNA: TGTGCCAGCACTCCGGGACAGCGGTCGCGCGGAAACACCATATATTTT; CDR3: CASTPGQRSRGNTIYF
V: TRBV11-2; D: TRBD2; J: TRBJ2-1; size: NA; DNA: TGTGCCAGCAGCGCGGGACTAGCGGGAAAGGGAAATGAGCAGTTCTTC; CDR3: CASSAGLAGKGNEQFF
V: TRBV5-1; D: NA; J: TRBJ1-2; size: NA; DNA: TGCGCCAGCAGCCGCGGTGAGGGTAACTATGGCTACACCTTC; CDR3: CASSRGEGNYGYTF
V: TRBV9; D: TRBD2; J: TRBJ2-1; size: once; DNA: TGTGCCAGCAGCGTAGGAGGGACTAACAATGAGCAGTTCTTC; CDR3: CASSVGGTNNEQFF
V: TRBV15; D: TRBD1; J: TRBJ2-7; size: NA; DNA: TGTGCCACCAGCAGAGATAGGGGACAGGGAGGGTGGTACGAGCAGTACTTC; CDR3: CATSRDRGQGGWYEQYF
V: TRBV11-2; D: TRBD2; J: TRBJ2-1; size: NA; DNA: TGTGCCAGCAGCTTACTAGCGGGAGAGGGCAATGAGCAGTTCTTC; CDR3: CASSLLAGEGNEQFF
V: TRBV19; D: NA; J: TRBJ1-2; size: NA; DNA: TGTGCCAGTAGTATAGACAGGGCCGGTGGCTACACCTTC; CDR3: CASSIDRAGGYTF
V: TRBV7-9; D: NA; J: TRBJ1-2; size: NA; DNA: TGTGCCAGCGGCCGGGGGGGGGTTGCTAACTATGGCTACACCTTC; CDR3: CASGRGGVANYGYTF
V: TRBV7-2; D: NA; J: TRBJ1-2; size: few; DNA: TGTGCCAGCAGCTTAGCCCTTTGGGCTGGATTCCGAGATCGGGGCTACACCTTC; CDR3: CASSLALWAGFRDRGYTF
V: TRBV2; D: NA; J: TRBJ2-7; size: NA; DNA: TGTGCCAGCAGGGCCGGGACAAGAACCTACGAGCAGTACTTC; CDR3: CASRAGTRTYEQYF
V: TRBV7-8; D: TRBD1; J: TRBJ2-7; size: once; DNA: TGTGCCAGCAGCTTACGGGACAGGCCCTCCTACGAGCAGTACTTC; CDR3: CASSLRDRPSYEQYF
V: TRBV30; D: NA; J: TRBJ2-2; size: NA; DNA: TGTGCCTGGAGGAGAGTCTCGAACACCGGGGAGCTGTTTTTT; CDR3: CAWRRVSNTGELFF
V: TRBV4-1; D: NA; J: TRBJ1-4; size: NA; DNA: TGCGCCAGCAGCCAAGAGGGAACCCCCGGAGGGATTAATGAAAAACTGTTTTTT; CDR3: CASSQEGTPGGINEKLFF
V: TRBV27; D: NA; J: TRBJ2-5; size: NA; DNA: TGTGCCAGCAGTTTACTACCGCCTCGTCGGGAGACCCAGTACTTC; CDR3: CASSLLPPRRETQYF
V: TRBV28; D: TRBD1; J: TRBJ1-2; size: NA; DNA: TGTGCCAGCAGGAGCCACACAGGGGGCCGAGACTATGGCTACACCTTC; CDR3: CASRSHTGGRDYGYTF
V: TRBV19; D: TRBD2; J: TRBJ2-2; size: NA; DNA: TGTGCCAGTAGTATATATCACGTCAGCGGGAGAGGGACCGGGGAGCTGTTTTTT; CDR3: CASSIYHVSGRGTGELFF
V: TRBV11-2; D: NA; J: TRBJ1-4; size: few; DNA: TGTGCCAGCAGCTTTTCAGGGCTTAAAGAAAAACTGTTTTTT; CDR3: CASSFSGLKEKLFF
V: TRBV6-6; D: NA; J: TRBJ2-7; size: once; DNA: TGTGCCAGCAGCAAAAGACAGTCCTACGAGCAGTACTTC; CDR3: CASSKRQSYEQYF
V: TRBV10-1; D: NA; J: TRBJ1-1; size: NA; DNA: TGCGCCAGCAGTGGCCGAGGCACTGAAGCTTTCTTT; CDR3: CASSGRGTEAFF
V: TRBV19; D: TRBD1; J: TRBJ2-7; size: few; DNA: TGTGCCAGTAGTATAGGGGCTGGACAGGGGTCCTACGAGCAGTACTTC; CDR3: CASSIGAGQGSYEQYF
V: TRBV9; D: NA; J: TRBJ2-7; size: few; DNA: TGTGCCAGCAGCGTAGGAGGTGGCGAGACCTACGAGCAGTACTTC; CDR3: CASSVGGGETYEQYF
V: TRBV4-3; D: NA; J: TRBJ2-2; size: few; DNA: TGCGCCAGCAGCCAAGAATCAGCGAGCGCCGGGGAGCTGTTTTTT; CDR3: CASSQESASAGELFF
V: TRBV7-2; D: NA; J: TRBJ2-5; size: NA; DNA: TGTGCCAGCCGGAGTAGGTCCCAGGAGACCCAGTACTTC; CDR3: CASRSRSQETQYF
V: TRBV4-3; D: NA; J: TRBJ2-5; size: NA; DNA: TGCGCCAGCAGCCAAGTCTGGGGAGGTCCGGGAGAGACCCAGTACTTC; CDR3: CASSQVWGGPGETQYF
V: TRBV2; D: TRBD1; J: TRBJ2-2; size: NA; DNA: TGTGCCAGCGGAGCGGACAGGGGGCCGCCCGGGGAGCTGTTTTTT; CDR3: CASGADRGPPGELFF
V: TRBV30; D: TRBD2; J: TRBJ2-3; size: NA; DNA: TGTGCCTGGAGTGTACTTAGCGGGGGGTTCACAGATACGCAGTATTTT; CDR3: CAWSVLSGGFTDTQYF
V: TRBV18; D: TRBD1; J: TRBJ1-1; size: NA; DNA: TGTGCCAGCTCACCACAGAAAGGACAGGCCGCTGAAGCTTTCTTT; CDR3: CASSPQKGQAAEAFF
V: TRBV30; D: NA; J: TRBJ2-3; size: NA; DNA: TGTGCCTGGGAGACAGTTGATACGCAGTATTTT; CDR3: CAWETVDTQYF
V: TRBV7-2; D: TRBD1; J: TRBJ2-3; size: NA; DNA: TGTGCCAGCAGCTATAGAGGGACAGGGGGGTTAACTAGCACAGATACGCAGTATTTT; CDR3: CASSYRGTGGLTSTDTQYF
V: TRBV7-2; D: NA; J: TRBJ1-5; size: NA; DNA: TGTGCCAGCAGCTTAGTTTGGCAGGGCGGACAGCCCCAGCATTTT; CDR3: CASSLVWQGGQPQHF
V: TRBV7-8; D: TRBD1; J: TRBJ1-6; size: few; DNA: TGTGCCAGCAGCTCGAAACAGGGGAGTCTAGGTTCACCCCTCCACTTT; CDR3: CASSSKQGSLGSPLHF
V: TRBV30; D: NA; J: TRBJ1-6; size: NA; DNA: TGTGCCTCGGGGTCAGATAATTCACCCCTCCACTTT; CDR3: CASGSDNSPLHF
V: TRBV10-3; D: TRBD1; J: TRBJ2-2; size: NA; DNA: TGTGCCATCAGGGGACAGGGGGCGCAGAACACCGGGGAGCTGTTTTTT; CDR3: CAIRGQGAQNTGELFF
V: TRBV27; D: TRBD1; J: TRBJ1-2; size: NA; DNA: TGTGCCAGCACCGCGGAGGGGGCTGCTAACTATGGCTACACCTTC; CDR3: CASTAEGAANYGYTF
V: TRBV12-2; D: NA; J: TRBJ2-4; size: NA; DNA: TGTGCAAGTCGCTTAGCTCAGAGCGATCTAGCCAAAAACATTCAGTACTTC; CDR3: CASRLAQSDLAKNIQYF
V: TRBV11-2; D: TRBD1; J: TRBJ1-5; size: NA; DNA: TGTGCCAGCAGCCAGGACAGGGGGCAGCCCCAGCATTTT; CDR3: CASSQDRGQPQHF
V: TRBV4-3; D: TRBD2; J: TRBJ2-7; size: NA; DNA: TGCGCCAGCAGCCAAGTGTTAGCGGGAGAGGACTACGAGCAGTACTTC; CDR3: CASSQVLAGEDYEQYF
V: TRBV9; D: TRBD1; J: TRBJ2-7; size: NA; DNA: TGTGCCAGCAGCCCGACAGACAGGGTAAATTACGAGCAGTACTTC; CDR3: CASSPTDRVNYEQYF
V: TRBV10-3; D: TRBD1; J: TRBJ2-7; size: few; DNA: TGTGCCATCAGGCCGACAGGGTCTACGGGGGAGCAGTACTTC; CDR3: CAIRPTGSTGEQYF
V: TRBV25-1; D: NA; J: TRBJ1-3; size: NA; DNA: TGTGCCAGCAGTGAATTAGGACGGGGGGTTCACTCTGGAAACACCATATATTTT; CDR3: CASSELGRGVHSGNTIYF